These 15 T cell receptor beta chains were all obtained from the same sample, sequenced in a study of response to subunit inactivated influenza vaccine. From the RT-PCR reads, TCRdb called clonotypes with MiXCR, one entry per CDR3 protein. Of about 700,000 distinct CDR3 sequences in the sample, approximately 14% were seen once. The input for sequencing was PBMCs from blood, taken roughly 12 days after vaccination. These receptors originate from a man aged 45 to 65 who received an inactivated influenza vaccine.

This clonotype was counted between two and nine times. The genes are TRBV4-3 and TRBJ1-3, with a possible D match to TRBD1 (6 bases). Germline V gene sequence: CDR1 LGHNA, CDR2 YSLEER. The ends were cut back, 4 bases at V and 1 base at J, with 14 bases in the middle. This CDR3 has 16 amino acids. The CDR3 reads CASSPTVGGSGNTIYF. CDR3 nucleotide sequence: TGCGCCAGCAGCCCCACCGTAGGGGGGTCTGGAAACACCATATATTTT.

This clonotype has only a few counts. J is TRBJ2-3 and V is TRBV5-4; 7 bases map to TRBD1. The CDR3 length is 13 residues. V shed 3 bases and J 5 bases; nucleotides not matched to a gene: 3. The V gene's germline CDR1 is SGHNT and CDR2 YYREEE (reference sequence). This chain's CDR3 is CASSSNRGDTQYF. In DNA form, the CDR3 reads TGTGCCAGCAGCTCAAACAGGGGAGATACGCAGTATTTT.

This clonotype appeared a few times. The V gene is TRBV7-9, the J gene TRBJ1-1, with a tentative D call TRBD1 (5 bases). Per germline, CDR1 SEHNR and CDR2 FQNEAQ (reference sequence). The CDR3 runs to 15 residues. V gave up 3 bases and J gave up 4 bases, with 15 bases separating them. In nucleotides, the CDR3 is TGTGCCAGCAGCTTGCTTCTCGGGGACGGCACTGAAGCTTTCTTT. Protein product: CASSLLLGDGTEAFF.

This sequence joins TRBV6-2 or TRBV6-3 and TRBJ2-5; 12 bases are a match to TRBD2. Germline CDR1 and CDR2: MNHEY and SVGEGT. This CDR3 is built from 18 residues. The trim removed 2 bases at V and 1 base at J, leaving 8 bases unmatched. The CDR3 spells CASSYQGGLAGRQETQYF. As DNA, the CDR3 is TGTGCCAGCAGTTACCAAGGAGGACTAGCGGGGCGCCAAGAGACCCAGTACTTC.

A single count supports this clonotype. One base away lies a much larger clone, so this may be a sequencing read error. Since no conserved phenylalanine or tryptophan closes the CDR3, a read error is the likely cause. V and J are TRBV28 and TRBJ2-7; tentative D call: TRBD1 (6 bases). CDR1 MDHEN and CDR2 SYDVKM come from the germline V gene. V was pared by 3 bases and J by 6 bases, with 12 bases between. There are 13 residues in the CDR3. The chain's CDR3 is CASSLAGEGEQYI. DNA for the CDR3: TGTGCCAGCAGTTTGGCAGGGGAAGGCGAGCAGTACATC.

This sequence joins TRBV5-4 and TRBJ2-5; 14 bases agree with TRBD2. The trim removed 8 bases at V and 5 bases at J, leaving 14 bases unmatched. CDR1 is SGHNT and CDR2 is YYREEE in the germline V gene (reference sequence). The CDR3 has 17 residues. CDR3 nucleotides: TGTGCCAGGAGCCCCAAGACTAGCGGGGGGGCATCCGAGACCCAGTACTTC. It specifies CARSPKTSGGASETQYF.

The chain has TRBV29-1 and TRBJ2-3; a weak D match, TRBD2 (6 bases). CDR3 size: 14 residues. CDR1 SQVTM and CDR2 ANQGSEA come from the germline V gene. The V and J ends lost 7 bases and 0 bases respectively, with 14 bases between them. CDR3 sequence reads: CSAEGRRSTDTQYF. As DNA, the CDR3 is TGCAGCGCGGAGGGACGGAGGAGCACAGATACGCAGTATTTT.

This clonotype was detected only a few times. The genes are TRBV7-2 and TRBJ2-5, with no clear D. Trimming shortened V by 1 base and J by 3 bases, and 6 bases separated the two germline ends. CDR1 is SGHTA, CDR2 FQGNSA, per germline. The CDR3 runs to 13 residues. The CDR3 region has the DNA TGTGCCAGCAGCTTAGGGGCAGAAGAGACCCAGTACTTC. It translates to CASSLGAEETQYF.

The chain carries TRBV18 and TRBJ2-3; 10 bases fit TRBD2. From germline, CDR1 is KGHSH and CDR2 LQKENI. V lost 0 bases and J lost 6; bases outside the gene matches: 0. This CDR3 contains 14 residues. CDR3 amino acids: CASSPPGLADTQYF. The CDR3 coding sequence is TGTGCCAGCTCACCACCGGGACTAGCGGATACGCAGTATTTT.

The CDR3 here is CASSLGYGLGNIQYF. The DNA of the CDR3 is TGTGCCAGCAGCTTGGGGTACGGCCTAGGAAACATTCAGTACTTC. The chain recombines TRBV5-6 with TRBJ2-4; D gene uncertain. Deletions cut 0 bases from V and 6 bases from J, with 13 bases between. The CDR3 consists of 15 residues. Per germline, CDR1 SGHDT and CDR2 YYEEEE.

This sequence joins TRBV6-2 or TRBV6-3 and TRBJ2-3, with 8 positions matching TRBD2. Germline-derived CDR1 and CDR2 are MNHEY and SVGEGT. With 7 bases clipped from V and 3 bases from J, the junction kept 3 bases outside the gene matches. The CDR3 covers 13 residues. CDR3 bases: TGTGCCAGCACCCAGCGGGAGACAGATACGCAGTATTTT. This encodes CASTQRETDTQYF.

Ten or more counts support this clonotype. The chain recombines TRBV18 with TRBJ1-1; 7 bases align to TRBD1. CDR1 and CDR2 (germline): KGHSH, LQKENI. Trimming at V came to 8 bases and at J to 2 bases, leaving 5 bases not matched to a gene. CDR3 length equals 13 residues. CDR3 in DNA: TGTGCCAGCAGCCCAGGGGGTAACACTGAAGCTTTCTTT. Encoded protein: CASSPGGNTEAFF.

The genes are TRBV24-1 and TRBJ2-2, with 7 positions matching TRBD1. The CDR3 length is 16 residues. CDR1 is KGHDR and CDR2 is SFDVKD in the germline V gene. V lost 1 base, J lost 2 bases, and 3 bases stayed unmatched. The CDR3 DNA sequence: TGTGCCACCAGTGATTTAGGGGGCGAAAACACCGGGGAGCTGTTTTTT. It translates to CATSDLGGENTGELFF.

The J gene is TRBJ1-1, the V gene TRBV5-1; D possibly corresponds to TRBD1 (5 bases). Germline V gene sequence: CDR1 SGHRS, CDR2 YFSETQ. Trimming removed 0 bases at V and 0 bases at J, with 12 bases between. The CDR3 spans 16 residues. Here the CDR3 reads CASSLAGAGVNTEAFF. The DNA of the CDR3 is TGCGCCAGCAGCTTGGCCGGGGCGGGGGTGAACACTGAAGCTTTCTTT. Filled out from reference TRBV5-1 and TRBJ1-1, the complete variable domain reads KAGVTQTPRYLIKTRGQQVTLSCSPISGHRSVSWYQQTPGQGLQFLFEYFSETQRNKGNFPGRFSGRQFSNSRSEMNVSTLELGDSALYLCASSLAGAGVNTEAFFGQGTRLTVV.

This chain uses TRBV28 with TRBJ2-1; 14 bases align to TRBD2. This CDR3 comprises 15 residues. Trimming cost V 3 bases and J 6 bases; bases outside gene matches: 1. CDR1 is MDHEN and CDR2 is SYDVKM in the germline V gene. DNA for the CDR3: TGTGCCAGCAGTTTCGGGACTAGCGGGAGCAATGAGCAGTTCTTC. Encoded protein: CASSFGTSGSNEQFF. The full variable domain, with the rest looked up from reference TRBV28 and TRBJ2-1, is DVKVTQSSRYLVKRTGEKVFLECVQDMDHENMFWYRQDPGLGLRLIYFSYDVKMKEKGDIPEGYSVSREKKERFSLILESASTNQTSMYLCASSFGTSGSNEQFFGPGTRLTVL.